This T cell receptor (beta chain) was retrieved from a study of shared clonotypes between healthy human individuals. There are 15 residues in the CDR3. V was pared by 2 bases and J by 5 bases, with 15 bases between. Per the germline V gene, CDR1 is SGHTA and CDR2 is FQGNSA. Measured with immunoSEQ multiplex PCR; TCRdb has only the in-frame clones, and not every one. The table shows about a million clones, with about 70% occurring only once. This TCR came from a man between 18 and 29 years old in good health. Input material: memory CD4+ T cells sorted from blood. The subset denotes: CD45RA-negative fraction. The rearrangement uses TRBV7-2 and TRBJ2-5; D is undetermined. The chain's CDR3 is CASSLNPFGMETQYF. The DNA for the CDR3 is TGTGCCAGCAGCTTAAATCCCTTTGGGATGGAGACCCAGTACTTC.